The 22 T cell receptor beta chains presented below share a single source sample, sequenced in a study of T-cell memory formation after mild COVID-19. MiXCR, applied by TCRdb to the 5' RACE reads, yields one record per CDR3 protein. The table has approximately 240,000 distinct CDR3 sequences, about 15% seen once. Source material: PBMCs or a T cell subset sorted from them (not recorded which). These receptors were collected from a man aged 18-30 years who had mild COVID-19 (a few samples of this study predate the infection). Cell type and time point are not known.

This chain uses TRBV9 with TRBJ1-6; 7 positions agree with TRBD1. Germline V gene lookup returns CDR1 SGDLS and CDR2 YYNGEE. The CDR3 length is 15 residues. The junction had 6 bases not matched to a gene; V was cut back by 2 bases and J by 7 bases. The CDR3 DNA sequence: TGTGCCAGCAGCGTTTCAGGGGGTTTAAATTCACCCCTCCACTTT. Translation: CASSVSGGLNSPLHF.

The table lists this clonotype with a few counts. J is TRBJ1-1 and V is TRBV7-9, with D maybe TRBD1 (6 bases). V was shortened by 0 bases and J by 3 bases, with 11 bases between the two germline ends. The CDR3 extends over 15 amino acids. Germline V gene sequence: CDR1 SEHNR, CDR2 FQNEAQ (reference sequence). The CDR3 spells CASSLAGAADTEAFF. CDR3 nucleotide sequence: TGTGCCAGCAGCTTAGCGGGGGCAGCGGACACTGAAGCTTTCTTT.

This clonotype was counted at least ten times. The genes are TRBV7-9 and TRBJ2-2; possible D gene TRBD1, 5 bases. The V end lost 8 bases, the J end lost 2 bases, and 12 bases lay between the germline ends. Germline V gene data show CDR1 as SEHNR and CDR2 as FQNEAQ (reference sequence). This CDR3 spans 14 amino acids. The CDR3 region has the DNA TGTGCCAGCTTCCCAGACAGTAACACCGGGGAGCTGTTTTTT. It encodes CASFPDSNTGELFF.

This clonotype has a handful of counts. This chain uses TRBV10-3 with TRBJ1-5; D uncertain. V gave up 3 bases and J gave up 0 bases, with 9 bases separating them. Per the germline V gene, CDR1 is ENHRY and CDR2 is SYGVKD. The CDR3 totals 15 residues. CDR3 sequence: CAISDSGFSNQPQHF. In nucleotides, the CDR3 is TGTGCCATCAGTGATTCCGGTTTTAGCAATCAGCCCCAGCATTTT.

The chain combines TRBV15 with TRBJ1-5, with D hard to call. Trimming pared 5 bases from V and 7 bases from J, leaving 9 bases between. Germline V gene sequence: CDR1 LNHNV, CDR2 YYDKDF (reference sequence). The CDR3 runs 12 residues. The CDR3 nucleotides are TGTGCCACCAGCTTGCGGGGACAGCCCCAGCATTTT. Protein product: CATSLRGQPQHF.

This clonotype occurred a few times. The chain carries TRBV6-1 and TRBJ1-5, with D possibly TRBD1 on 6 matching bases. V was clipped by 6 bases and J by 6 bases, with 15 bases between them. The CDR3 has 14 amino acids. Germline V CDR1 and CDR2: MNHNS, SASEGT. This CDR3 is CASSEGTGFQPQHF. CDR3 nucleotide sequence: TGTGCCAGCAGCGAGGGTACAGGGTTTCAGCCCCAGCATTTT.

A few counts support this clonotype. The chain combines TRBV20-1 with TRBJ2-5; unclear D gene. Germline V gene sequence: CDR1 DFQATT, CDR2 SNEGSKA (reference sequence). V lost 0 bases, J lost 5 bases, and 16 bases lay in between. This CDR3 spans 15 amino acids. CDR3 sequence reads: CSARDSWPFSETQYF. The CDR3 DNA sequence: TGCAGTGCTAGAGATTCCTGGCCCTTCTCGGAGACCCAGTACTTC.

The chain joins TRBV7-9 to TRBJ2-2; either TRBD1 or TRBD2 may supply D (5 bases each). The ends were cut back, 0 bases at V and 6 bases at J, with 20 bases in the middle. The CDR3 spans 18 residues. CDR1 and CDR2 from the germline V gene are SEHNR and FQNEAQ (reference sequence). The CDR3 is CASSLAAWGPPLSGELFF. CDR3 DNA: TGTGCCAGCAGCTTAGCAGCGTGGGGACCCCCCCTCTCCGGGGAGCTGTTTTTT.

The table lists this clonotype with a few counts. The chain carries TRBV4-1 and TRBJ2-5, with TRBD1 identical over 9 bases. The CDR3 covers 20 residues. Germline CDR1 reads MGHRA; CDR2 reads YSYEKL. V shed 4 bases and J 6 bases; nucleotides not matched to a gene: 24. CDR3 protein: CASSLGPLRTTGGQRKTQYF. CDR3 DNA sequence: TGCGCCAGCAGCCTGGGACCACTACGGACGACAGGGGGTCAAAGAAAGACCCAGTACTTC.

This clonotype occurred a few times. V gene TRBV7-8 combines with J gene TRBJ2-5; 9 bases line up with TRBD2. CDR3 length: 17 residues. Germline CDR1 SGHVS, CDR2 FQNEAQ. V lost 1 base and J lost 5; bases outside the gene matches: 11. This CDR3 reads CASSLGGSGGSGETQYF. In DNA, the CDR3 is TGTGCCAGCAGCTTAGGGGGTAGCGGGGGAAGTGGGGAGACCCAGTACTTC.

The gene calls are TRBV6-5 and TRBJ1-6; D is possibly TRBD1 (5 bases). V shed 5 bases and J shed 7 bases, with 12 bases lying between them. This CDR3 is built from 14 residues. Germline CDR1 and CDR2: MNHEY and SVGAGI. CDR3 DNA sequence: TGTGCCAGCAGTGTCCGGGACGCCAATTCACCCCTCCACTTT. This codes for CASSVRDANSPLHF.

The chain links TRBV10-3 to TRBJ1-1; D gene uncertain. This CDR3 spans 12 amino acids. Trimming pared 2 bases from V and 3 bases from J, leaving 4 bases between. The germline CDR1 and CDR2 sequences are ENHRY and SYGVKD. This CDR3 is CAISEEYTEAFF. The CDR3 DNA reads TGTGCCATCAGTGAGGAGTACACTGAAGCTTTCTTT.

The DNA of the CDR3 is TGTGCCAGCAGTTTACGTGGTGGCATGGATTCACCCCTCCACTTT. Protein: CASSLRGGMDSPLHF. V is TRBV27 and J is TRBJ1-6; the D is unclear. CDR1 and CDR2 from the germline V gene are MNHEY and SMNVEV (reference sequence). The CDR3 sequence is 15 residues long. V shed 2 bases and J shed 8 bases, with 13 bases lying between them.

Only a few counts were recorded for this clonotype. J is TRBJ1-5 and V is TRBV5-1; D is unresolved. V was pared by 5 bases and J by 3 bases, with 12 bases between. CDR1 and CDR2 (germline): SGHRS, YFSETQ. This CDR3 has 14 residues. The CDR3 sequence: CASSPGRTNQPQHF. CDR3 in DNA: TGCGCCAGCAGTCCGGGCAGGACCAATCAGCCCCAGCATTTT.

Only a few counts were recorded for this clonotype. The chain links TRBV7-8 to TRBJ2-7, with D hard to call. Germline-derived CDR1 and CDR2 are SGHVS and FQNEAQ. This CDR3 is 13 amino acids long. The V end lost 0 bases, the J end lost 7 bases, and 10 bases lay between the germline ends. This chain's CDR3 is CASSLAVVGEQYF. The CDR3 nucleotides read TGTGCCAGCAGCTTAGCCGTTGTTGGAGAGCAGTACTTC.

Only a few counts were recorded for this clonotype. The chain uses TRBV5-1 and TRBJ2-1, with 11 bases identical to TRBD2. CDR3 size: 14 residues. Germline CDR1 SGHRS, CDR2 YFSETQ. The J segment lost 9 bases and the V segment lost 4 bases, leaving 6 bases of the junction unmatched. CDR3 in amino acids: CASSPSGGTVEQFF. CDR3 in DNA: TGCGCCAGCAGCCCTAGCGGGGGGACAGTTGAGCAGTTCTTC. Using reference TRBV5-1 and TRBJ2-1 for the parts outside the CDR3, the full variable domain is KAGVTQTPRYLIKTRGQQVTLSCSPISGHRSVSWYQQTPGQGLQFLFEYFSETQRNKGNFPGRFSGRQFSNSRSEMNVSTLELGDSALYLCASSPSGGTVEQFFGPGTRLTVL.

V and J are TRBV7-2 and TRBJ2-3, with 7 bases identical to TRBD1. Germline V CDR1 and CDR2: SGHTA, FQGNSA. This CDR3 has 14 residues. The trim removed 3 bases at V and 6 bases at J, leaving 6 bases unmatched. CDR3 loop: CASSFDREFDTQYF. CDR3 sequence (DNA): TGTGCCAGCAGCTTTGACAGGGAATTTGATACGCAGTATTTT.

This clonotype was detected a few times. The chain joins TRBV29-1 to TRBJ1-2; no clear D. The CDR3 loop spans 14 amino acids. V lost 7 bases, J lost 0 bases, and 15 bases lay in between. Germline CDR1 reads SQVTM; CDR2 reads ANQGSEA. Written as DNA, the CDR3 is TGCAGCGCTGAGGAACAGCTAGCTAACTATGGCTACACCTTC. Protein sequence: CSAEEQLANYGYTF.

In this sample, this clonotype turned up a few times. V usage is TRBV7-8 and J usage is TRBJ2-3, with 9 nucleotides matching TRBD1. V lost 5 bases and J lost 0; bases outside the gene matches: 12. The CDR3 totals 18 residues. CDR1 is SGHVS, CDR2 FQNEAQ, per germline. CDR3 bases: TGTGCCAGCAGCCAGTTAGTCCGGACAGGGGTTAGCACAGATACGCAGTATTTT. Amino acids: CASSQLVRTGVSTDTQYF.

This clonotype was recorded a few times. This chain uses TRBV20-1 with TRBJ2-5, with 7 bases fitting TRBD2. Trimming at V came to 5 bases and at J to 2 bases, leaving 8 bases not matched to a gene. Germline V gives CDR1 DFQATT, CDR2 SNEGSKA (reference sequence). The CDR3 is 14 residues long. The CDR3 coding sequence is TGCAGTGCTTGGGCCCTCGGGGGGCAAGAGACCCAGTACTTC. Protein sequence: CSAWALGGQETQYF.

This rearrangement joins TRBV6-6 to TRBJ1-2; no clear D. Looked up from germline, CDR1 is MNHNY and CDR2 is SVGAGI (reference sequence). The CDR3 is 12 amino acids. V was trimmed by 6 bases and J by 6 bases, leaving 11 bases between them. The CDR3 region has the DNA TGTGCCAGCAGCCCCGGGCCGGATGGCTACACCTTC. Translating it yields CASSPGPDGYTF.

This clonotype was observed a few times. A much larger clone lies one base from this, so it may be a read error. Here the CDR3 reads CASSSRDPRADKQYF. The DNA for the CDR3 is TGCGCCAGCAGCTCCCGGGACCCGAGGGCAGATAAGCAGTATTTT. V is TRBV5-1 and J is TRBJ2-3, with D possibly being TRBD1 or TRBD2 (5 bases each). The CDR3 loop spans 15 amino acids. Germline-derived CDR1 and CDR2 are SGHRS and YFSETQ.